A selection of T cell receptor beta chains follows, all from one sample in a study of immune cell composition in non-small cell lung cancer. Assay used: immunoSEQ multiplex PCR; TCRdb lists only in-frame clones, some missing. The sample has about 4,800 clones, 75% to 85% seen once. What was sequenced was lung tumor tissue. Receptors originate from a human donor with non-small cell lung cancer. Each CDR3 is given with its conserved first and last residue. Fields, in order: J gene, V gene, clone size, CDR3 length, D gene, CDR3 DNA, CDR3 protein. The D gene is left open where the match is weak. Where a row states a size, it is once, few, many or the class of an expanded clone; other rows omit it.

j_gene: TRBJ2-7; v_gene: TRBV7-2; abundance: NA; len: 13; d_gene: NA; CDR3nt: TGTGCCAGCAGCTTAGGGGACCTTTACGAGCAGTACTTC; CDR3aa: CASSLGDLYEQYF
j_gene: TRBJ1-2; v_gene: TRBV7-9; abundance: few; len: 14; d_gene: NA; CDR3nt: TGTGCCAGCAGCTACCTGGGGCGCGTGGATGGCTACACCTTC; CDR3aa: CASSYLGRVDGYTF
j_gene: TRBJ1-2; v_gene: TRBV7-2; abundance: NA; len: 15; d_gene: NA; CDR3nt: TGTGCCAGCAGCTTAGCGAGCCGTGGAGCGACGGGCTACACCTTC; CDR3aa: CASSLASRGATGYTF
j_gene: TRBJ2-1; v_gene: TRBV5-1; abundance: NA; len: 16; d_gene: TRBD2; CDR3nt: TGCGCCAGCAGCCCCGGACTAGCGGGGGGGCTGAATGAGCAGTTCTTC; CDR3aa: CASSPGLAGGLNEQFF
j_gene: TRBJ1-2; v_gene: TRBV20-1; abundance: NA; len: 11; d_gene: NA; CDR3nt: TGCAGTGCTAGAGGGTATGCTAGCTACACCTTC; CDR3aa: CSARGYASYTF
j_gene: TRBJ2-6; v_gene: TRBV5-4; abundance: once; len: 19; d_gene: TRBD1; CDR3nt: TGTGCCAGCAGCTTGGGAATACCGGGACAGGGGTCTGGGGCCAACGTCCTGACTTTC; CDR3aa: CASSLGIPGQGSGANVLTF
j_gene: TRBJ1-2; v_gene: TRBV9; abundance: NA; len: 14; d_gene: NA; CDR3nt: TGTGCCAGCAGCGTAGGGGACACCAACTATGGCTACACCTTC; CDR3aa: CASSVGDTNYGYTF
j_gene: TRBJ1-1; v_gene: TRBV19; abundance: NA; len: 17; d_gene: NA; CDR3nt: TGTGCCAGTAGTATAGGGGGAACGAGTGGCAAAAACACTGAAGCTTTCTTT; CDR3aa: CASSIGGTSGKNTEAFF
j_gene: TRBJ2-7; v_gene: TRBV7-6; abundance: NA; len: 15; d_gene: NA; CDR3nt: TGTGCCAGCAGCTCCTCTGGACGTGGGCTGATCGAGCAGTACTTC; CDR3aa: CASSSSGRGLIEQYF
j_gene: TRBJ2-5; v_gene: TRBV6-1; abundance: NA; len: 12; d_gene: TRBD1; CDR3nt: TGTGCCAGCAGTTGGGACAGTCAGACCCAGTACTTC; CDR3aa: CASSWDSQTQYF
j_gene: TRBJ2-7; v_gene: TRBV5-6; abundance: NA; len: 15; d_gene: NA; CDR3nt: TGTGCCAGCAGCTCGGGATACAGGGCGTCGGACGAGCAGTACTTC; CDR3aa: CASSSGYRASDEQYF
j_gene: TRBJ2-5; v_gene: TRBV6-6; abundance: once; len: 12; d_gene: TRBD1; CDR3nt: TGTGCCAGCAGTTGGGACAGTCAGACCCAGTACTTC; CDR3aa: CASSWDSQTQYF
j_gene: TRBJ2-1; v_gene: TRBV6-5; abundance: once; len: 12; d_gene: NA; CDR3nt: TGTGCCAGCAGTATCTCGTACAATGAGCAGTTCTTC; CDR3aa: CASSISYNEQFF
j_gene: TRBJ2-1; v_gene: TRBV7-9; abundance: NA; len: 16; d_gene: TRBD2; CDR3nt: TGTGCCAGCAGCTTATCGTTAGCGGGGTCCTACAATGAGCAGTTCTTC; CDR3aa: CASSLSLAGSYNEQFF
j_gene: TRBJ2-2; v_gene: TRBV6-4; abundance: NA; len: 15; d_gene: NA; CDR3nt: TGTGCCAGCAGTGACAGGCCAGGGACAACCGGGGAGCTGTTTTTT; CDR3aa: CASSDRPGTTGELFF
j_gene: TRBJ2-5; v_gene: TRBV5-6; abundance: NA; len: 17; d_gene: TRBD1; CDR3nt: TGTGCCAGCAGCTTTAGGACAGGGGGCGCGGTATCGGAGACCCAGTACTTC; CDR3aa: CASSFRTGGAVSETQYF
j_gene: TRBJ1-1; v_gene: TRBV10-3; abundance: NA; len: 14; d_gene: NA; CDR3nt: TGTGCCATCAGTGAAGACGGGATGAACACTGAAGCTTTCTTT; CDR3aa: CAISEDGMNTEAFF
j_gene: TRBJ2-1; v_gene: TRBV18; abundance: NA; len: 14; d_gene: NA; CDR3nt: TGTGCCAGCTCGTGGTCTATTGTCTACAATGAGCAGTTCTTC; CDR3aa: CASSWSIVYNEQFF
j_gene: TRBJ2-7; v_gene: TRBV12-5; abundance: NA; len: 13; d_gene: NA; CDR3nt: TGTGCTAGTGGTTTGGACAGGGCCTACGAGCAGTACTTC; CDR3aa: CASGLDRAYEQYF
j_gene: TRBJ2-1; v_gene: TRBV11-3; abundance: NA; len: 14; d_gene: TRBD2; CDR3nt: TGTGCCAGCAGCTCAGGGGCTAGCGGGGGCAAGAGGTTCTTC; CDR3aa: CASSSGASGGKRFF
j_gene: TRBJ2-7; v_gene: TRBV6-5; abundance: NA; len: 14; d_gene: NA; CDR3nt: TGTGCCAGCAGTTTCCCGGTGGGGGCCTACGAGCAGTACTTC; CDR3aa: CASSFPVGAYEQYF
j_gene: TRBJ2-7; v_gene: TRBV5-1; abundance: once; len: 14; d_gene: TRBD2; CDR3nt: TGCGCCAGCAGCCCAGCTAGCGGGGGTTACGAGCAGTACTTC; CDR3aa: CASSPASGGYEQYF
j_gene: TRBJ1-5; v_gene: TRBV6-6; abundance: NA; len: 15; d_gene: NA; CDR3nt: TGTGCCAGCAATCCGCCCGGGGCTTCGAATCAGCCCCAGCATTTT; CDR3aa: CASNPPGASNQPQHF
j_gene: TRBJ2-7; v_gene: TRBV9; abundance: few; len: 11; d_gene: NA; CDR3nt: TGTGCCAGCAGCGGCGCAGGGAAGCAGTACTTC; CDR3aa: CASSGAGKQYF
j_gene: TRBJ2-5; v_gene: TRBV5-5; abundance: NA; len: 13; d_gene: NA; CDR3nt: TGTGCCAGCAGGTGGGCTTCGCAAGAGACCCAGTACTTC; CDR3aa: CASRWASQETQYF
j_gene: TRBJ1-1; v_gene: TRBV6-5; abundance: NA; len: 14; d_gene: NA; CDR3nt: TGTGCCAGCAGTTACTCAGGGTCCAACACTGAAGCTTTCTTT; CDR3aa: CASSYSGSNTEAFF
j_gene: TRBJ2-1; v_gene: TRBV9; abundance: NA; len: 15; d_gene: TRBD2; CDR3nt: TGTGCCAGCAGCGTAGAGGGACTAGCGGACAATGAGCAGTTCTTC; CDR3aa: CASSVEGLADNEQFF
j_gene: TRBJ2-7; v_gene: TRBV18; abundance: NA; len: 13; d_gene: NA; CDR3nt: TGTGCCAGCTCACCACCATCCACCTACGAGCAGTACTTC; CDR3aa: CASSPPSTYEQYF
j_gene: TRBJ2-7; v_gene: TRBV10-3; abundance: few; len: 14; d_gene: NA; CDR3nt: TGTGCCATCAGGGAGACACAGCAGTCCTACGAGCAGTACTTC; CDR3aa: CAIRETQQSYEQYF
j_gene: TRBJ2-7; v_gene: TRBV10-3; abundance: NA; len: 15; d_gene: TRBD1; CDR3nt: TGTGCCATCAGTAGGGGACAGGGGCAAATCTACGAGCAGTACTTC; CDR3aa: CAISRGQGQIYEQYF
j_gene: TRBJ1-4; v_gene: TRBV4-1; abundance: NA; len: 13; d_gene: NA; CDR3nt: TGCGCCAGCAGCCAAGGGTCTAATGAAAAACTGTTTTTT; CDR3aa: CASSQGSNEKLFF
j_gene: TRBJ1-1; v_gene: TRBV11-2; abundance: NA; len: 19; d_gene: NA; CDR3nt: TGTGCCAGCAGCTATAATTTCGTAAGCAGCGACCCGGCGAACACTGAAGCTTTCTTT; CDR3aa: CASSYNFVSSDPANTEAFF
j_gene: TRBJ1-2; v_gene: TRBV7-3; abundance: NA; len: 14; d_gene: NA; CDR3nt: TGTGCCAGCAGCTTGGGAAACCAGGGGAATGGCTACACCTTC; CDR3aa: CASSLGNQGNGYTF
j_gene: TRBJ2-7; v_gene: TRBV7-9; abundance: NA; len: 14; d_gene: TRBD2; CDR3nt: TGTGCCAGCAGCCCCCCGGGAGGGGGTTACGAGCAGTACTTC; CDR3aa: CASSPPGGGYEQYF
j_gene: TRBJ2-7; v_gene: TRBV6-6; abundance: NA; len: 15; d_gene: NA; CDR3nt: TGTGCCAGCAGCTATGACGCCCAGACGGTCTACGAGCAGTACTTC; CDR3aa: CASSYDAQTVYEQYF
j_gene: TRBJ1-3; v_gene: TRBV6-1; abundance: NA; len: 15; d_gene: NA; CDR3nt: TGTGCCAGCAGCTACGGGTCTGGAAATGGAAACACCATATATTTT; CDR3aa: CASSYGSGNGNTIYF
j_gene: TRBJ1-2; v_gene: TRBV5-6; abundance: NA; len: 16; d_gene: TRBD1; CDR3nt: TGTGCCAGCAGCTTGACGGGACAGGGTCGGGGCTATGGCTACACCTTC; CDR3aa: CASSLTGQGRGYGYTF
j_gene: TRBJ1-6; v_gene: TRBV6-4; abundance: NA; len: 15; d_gene: NA; CDR3nt: TGTGCCAGCAGTGACCCGGGCAGACTGTATTCACCCCTCCACTTT; CDR3aa: CASSDPGRLYSPLHF
j_gene: TRBJ2-5; v_gene: TRBV5-1; abundance: few; len: 15; d_gene: TRBD2; CDR3nt: TGCGCCAGCAGCTTAGGACTAGCGGGGCAAGAGACCCAGTACTTC; CDR3aa: CASSLGLAGQETQYF
j_gene: TRBJ1-3; v_gene: TRBV27; abundance: NA; len: 15; d_gene: TRBD1; CDR3nt: TGTGCCAGCAGGGGGGACAGGTCCTCTGGAAACACCATATATTTT; CDR3aa: CASRGDRSSGNTIYF
j_gene: TRBJ1-4; v_gene: TRBV5-1; abundance: NA; len: 15; d_gene: NA; CDR3nt: TGCGCCAGCAGTAACGATACTACGAGGGATGAAAAACTGTTTTTT; CDR3aa: CASSNDTTRDEKLFF
j_gene: TRBJ1-4; v_gene: TRBV4-1; abundance: NA; len: 13; d_gene: NA; CDR3nt: TGCGCCAGCAGCCTAACTAGGGGAGAAAAACTGTTTTTT; CDR3aa: CASSLTRGEKLFF
j_gene: TRBJ1-2; v_gene: TRBV7-2; abundance: NA; len: 14; d_gene: NA; CDR3nt: TGTGCCAGCAGCCCAGTGGGTGGACCCCATGGCTACACCTTC; CDR3aa: CASSPVGGPHGYTF
j_gene: TRBJ1-3; v_gene: TRBV6-1; abundance: NA; len: 15; d_gene: NA; CDR3nt: TGTGCCAGATGGGCGGGGAACAGCACTGGAAACACCATATATTTT; CDR3aa: CARWAGNSTGNTIYF
j_gene: TRBJ1-6; v_gene: TRBV4-3; abundance: NA; len: 16; d_gene: NA; CDR3nt: TGCGCCAGCAGCCAAAGGGGCTTGGGAAATAATTCACCCCTCCACTTT; CDR3aa: CASSQRGLGNNSPLHF
j_gene: TRBJ2-7; v_gene: TRBV6-1; abundance: NA; len: 12; d_gene: NA; CDR3nt: TGTGCCAGCACAGGGGGGGCCTACGAGCAGTACTTC; CDR3aa: CASTGGAYEQYF
j_gene: TRBJ2-7; v_gene: TRBV5-4; abundance: once; len: 17; d_gene: TRBD2; CDR3nt: TGTGCCAGCAGCTTGTGGGGCGCGGGGGGGCGGTCCTACGAGCAGTACTTC; CDR3aa: CASSLWGAGGRSYEQYF
j_gene: TRBJ1-6; v_gene: TRBV9; abundance: NA; len: 14; d_gene: NA; CDR3nt: TGTGCCAGCAGCGTAGGAATCTATAATTCACCCCTCCACTTT; CDR3aa: CASSVGIYNSPLHF
j_gene: TRBJ1-2; v_gene: TRBV6-5; abundance: NA; len: 13; d_gene: TRBD1; CDR3nt: TGTGCCAGCAGCCACAGGGGGCGCAATGGCTACACCTTC; CDR3aa: CASSHRGRNGYTF
j_gene: TRBJ2-5; v_gene: TRBV7-8; abundance: NA; len: 14; d_gene: NA; CDR3nt: TGTGCCAGCAGCTTCACTACTGGCGGGGAGACCCAGTACTTC; CDR3aa: CASSFTTGGETQYF
j_gene: TRBJ1-6; v_gene: TRBV9; abundance: once; len: 15; d_gene: TRBD1; CDR3nt: TGTGCCAGCAGCTTCGGACAGGGTGGAAATTCACCCCTCCACTTT; CDR3aa: CASSFGQGGNSPLHF
j_gene: TRBJ1-2; v_gene: TRBV5-6; abundance: NA; len: 14; d_gene: NA; CDR3nt: TGTGCCAGCAGCTCGAGTGACGCTGGTTATGGCTACACCTTC; CDR3aa: CASSSSDAGYGYTF
j_gene: TRBJ1-1; v_gene: TRBV5-6; abundance: once; len: 13; d_gene: NA; CDR3nt: TGTGCCAGCAGCCGCCGGGTAGAAACTGAAGCTTTCTTT; CDR3aa: CASSRRVETEAFF
j_gene: TRBJ1-1; v_gene: TRBV9; abundance: NA; len: 13; d_gene: NA; CDR3nt: TGTGCCAGCAGCCTTGCCCAATCCCCTCCCTCTTTCTTT; CDR3aa: CASSLAQSPPSFF
j_gene: TRBJ1-2; v_gene: TRBV29-1; abundance: NA; len: 12; d_gene: NA; CDR3nt: TGCAGCGCATCTTTCGGGGATTATGGCTACACCTTC; CDR3aa: CSASFGDYGYTF